This TCR beta chain stems from a study of Ad26.COV2.S vaccination and SARS-CoV-2 variants. The wider study: Dosing was one shot or two shots 56 days apart.

Treatment defined: around 19 received Ad26.COV2.S at low or high dose, single or two shots; a few received placebo; per-sample allocation not given. On day 63 after the first injection, vaccine and placebo recipients gave samples. Trimming removed 2 bases at V and 0 bases at J, with 11 bases between. CDR1 and CDR2 from the germline V gene are ENHRY and SYGVKD. This CDR3 region has 16 residues. Sequencing used immunoSEQ multiplex PCR; TCRdb keeps in-frame clones, though not all of them. The repertoire consists of 400,000 to 450,000 clones, with around 92% occurring once and the leading ten covering about 1.6%.

The starting material was peripheral blood, obtained in a trial of Ad26.COV2.S vaccine versus placebo. The rearrangement uses TRBV10-3 and TRBJ2-1; D is ambiguous. This receptor was taken from a person between 18 and 65 years old who received the Ad26.COV2.S COVID-19 vaccine or a placebo. The CDR3 coding sequence is TGTGCCATCAGTGAGACGGGCCGAGGCTCCTACAATGAGCAGTTCTTC. It encodes CAISETGRGSYNEQFF.